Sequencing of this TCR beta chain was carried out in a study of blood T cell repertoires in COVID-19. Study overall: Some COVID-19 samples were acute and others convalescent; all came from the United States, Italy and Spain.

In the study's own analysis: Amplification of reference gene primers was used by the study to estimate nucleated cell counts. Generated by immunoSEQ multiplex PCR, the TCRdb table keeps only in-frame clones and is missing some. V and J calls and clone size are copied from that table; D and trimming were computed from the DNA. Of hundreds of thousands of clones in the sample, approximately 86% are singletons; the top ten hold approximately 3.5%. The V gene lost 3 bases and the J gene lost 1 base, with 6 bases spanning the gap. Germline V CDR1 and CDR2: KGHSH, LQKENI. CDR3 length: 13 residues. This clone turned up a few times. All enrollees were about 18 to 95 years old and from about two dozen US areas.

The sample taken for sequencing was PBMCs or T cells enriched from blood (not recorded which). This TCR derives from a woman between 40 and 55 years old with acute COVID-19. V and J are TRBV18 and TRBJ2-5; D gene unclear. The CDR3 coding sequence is TGTGCCAGCTCACCTGAGGTCCAAGAGACCCAGTACTTC. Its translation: CASSPEVQETQYF.